In this sample, the clone carrying this T cell receptor (beta chain) turned up many times. No antigen is known for it. This sample is drawn from a study of T-cell memory formation after mild COVID-19. Study-wide context: Most TCR clusters belonged to a single donor. Points from the study as a whole: Clones which contracted sat mainly in CM and EM if CD4+, and in EMRA if CD8+.

cDNA libraries for TCR alpha and TCR beta, carrying sample barcodes and UMIs, came from 5'RACE with constant-segment primers. TCRdb re-called the 5' RACE reads with MiXCR, one entry per CDR3 protein. The table lists 90,000 to 120,000 distinct CDR3 sequences, around 10% of them singletons. The CDR3 has 12 residues. Deletions cut 4 bases from V and 1 base from J, with 7 bases between. CDR1 and CDR2 (germline): SQVTM, ANQGSEA. The chain employs TRBV29-1 and TRBJ2-5; tentative D call: TRBD2 (5 bases). The sample comprised PBMCs or a T cell subset sorted from them (not recorded which). This TCR was sampled from a man aged 18 to 30 who had mild COVID-19 (a few samples of this study predate the infection). Cell type and time point are not known. CDR3 DNA sequence: TGCAGCGTTGGGAGGAGCCAAGAGACCCAGTACTTC. It translates to CSVGRSQETQYF.